The 21 T cell receptor beta chains reported below all come from one sample, sequenced in a study of blood T cell repertoires in COVID-19. Clones were sequenced by immunoSEQ multiplex PCR, and TCRdb holds only the in-frame ones, with some missing. The sample includes 500,000 to 600,000 clones, around 90% of them seen just once. Source material: peripheral blood. The receptors stem from a woman in her forties or fifties with COVID-19, enrolled during active disease.

The J gene is TRBJ2-1, the V gene TRBV11-3; 10 nucleotides match TRBD1. With 0 bases clipped from V and 6 bases from J, the junction kept 2 bases outside the gene matches. There are 15 residues in the CDR3. CDR1 is SGHNT, CDR2 YENEEA, per germline. CDR3 in amino acids: CASSLEGQGPNEQFF. For the CDR3, the DNA is TGTGCCAGCAGCTTAGAGGGACAGGGGCCCAATGAGCAGTTCTTC.

To note about this clone: Other DNA sequences of this sample code for an identical CDR3. The chain is built from TRBV18 and TRBJ1-1, with a weak D call TRBD1 (6 bases). CDR1 and CDR2 (germline): KGHSH, LQKENI. The CDR3 is 12 residues long. With 2 bases removed from V and 8 bases from J, the gap between germline ends came to 9 bases. CDR3 region: CASSPSDREAFF. The CDR3 nucleotides read TGTGCCAGCTCACCATCCGACAGGGAAGCTTTCTTT.

The CDR3 DNA reads TGTGCCAGCAGCTTTGGACTAGCGGGGGGGACCCAGTACTTC. Translating it yields CASSFGLAGGTQYF. The chain uses TRBV5-6 and TRBJ2-5, with TRBD2 matching over 14 bases. The CDR3 loop spans 14 amino acids. The ends lost 2 bases at V and 7 bases at J; junction bases unmatched: 1. The V gene's germline CDR1 is SGHDT and CDR2 YYEEEE.

V gene TRBV24-1 combines with J gene TRBJ2-1, with TRBD2 matching 8 bases. V shed 3 bases and J 8 bases; nucleotides not matched to a gene: 8. The CDR3 is 15 residues long. In germline, CDR1 is KGHDR, CDR2 SFDVKD. The CDR3 DNA is TGTGCCACCAGTGATCCCCTAGCGGGCCACGATGAGCAGTTCTTC. Translation: CATSDPLAGHDEQFF.

This sequence joins TRBV7-9 and TRBJ1-1; no reliable D call. V was shortened by 3 bases and J by 0 bases, with 8 bases between the two germline ends. Looked up from germline, CDR1 is SEHNR and CDR2 is FQNEAQ (reference sequence). The CDR3 is 14 residues long. This chain's CDR3 is CASSLTIMNTEAFF. In DNA, the CDR3 is TGTGCCAGCAGCTTGACAATAATGAACACTGAAGCTTTCTTT.

V gene TRBV12-3 or TRBV12-4 combines with J gene TRBJ1-2; D gene ambiguous. The CDR3 runs to 13 residues. V was pared by 7 bases and J by 4 bases, with 13 bases between. CDR3 region: CASNRPDPYGYTF. The CDR3 DNA sequence: TGTGCCAGCAATCGCCCAGATCCCTATGGCTACACCTTC.

This sequence joins TRBV27 and TRBJ2-2, with D perhaps TRBD2 (5 bases). Germline lookup yields CDR1 MNHEY and CDR2 SMNVEV (reference sequence). The CDR3 spans 15 residues. Trimming removed 2 bases at V and 3 bases at J, with 10 bases between. CDR3 region: CASSLGGTYTGELFF. The CDR3, as DNA: TGTGCCAGCAGTTTAGGAGGTACCTACACCGGGGAGCTGTTTTTT.

The chain carries TRBV19 and TRBJ2-2; weak D call: TRBD2 (5 bases). The CDR3 consists of 12 residues. Germline lookup yields CDR1 LNHDA and CDR2 SQIVND (reference sequence). The V and J ends lost 7 bases and 6 bases respectively, with 9 bases between them. The CDR3 reads CASTGLAGELFF. CDR3 sequence (DNA): TGTGCCAGTACAGGACTTGCCGGGGAGCTGTTTTTT.

The chain recombines TRBV5-4 with TRBJ1-1, with 11 bases identical to TRBD1. The ends lost 2 bases at V and 6 bases at J; junction bases unmatched: 6. Germline CDR1 reads SGHNT; CDR2 reads YYREEE (reference sequence). The CDR3 consists of 15 residues. The CDR3 loop reads CASSLVGQGAAEAFF. The CDR3 DNA sequence: TGTGCCAGCAGCTTAGTCGGACAGGGGGCTGCTGAAGCTTTCTTT.

This chain uses TRBV30 with TRBJ1-1; D may be TRBD1 (6 bases). The V gene's germline CDR1 is GTSNPN and CDR2 SVGIG (reference sequence). Trimming removed 5 bases at V and 0 bases at J, with 16 bases between. The length of the CDR3 is 15 residues. The CDR3 coding sequence is TGTGCCTGGGCGGACAGCGTATACATGAACACTGAAGCTTTCTTT. It encodes CAWADSVYMNTEAFF.

This chain connects TRBV9 to TRBJ1-2; D is perhaps TRBD1 (5 bases). Trimming pared 4 bases from V and 1 base from J, leaving 11 bases between. Germline V gene lookup returns CDR1 SGDLS and CDR2 YYNGEE. The CDR3 covers 14 residues. CDR3 sequence reads: CASSIAGDNYGYTF. Here the CDR3 DNA reads TGTGCCAGCAGCATAGCGGGGGATAACTATGGCTACACCTTC.

The chain links TRBV7-2 to TRBJ2-7; maybe TRBD1 (6 bases). Per germline, CDR1 SGHTA and CDR2 FQGNSA. The CDR3 spans 12 residues. V was pared by 5 bases and J by 3 bases, with 8 bases between. CDR3 protein: CASSKQGYEQYF. Written as DNA, the CDR3 is TGTGCCAGCAGCAAACAGGGCTACGAGCAGTACTTC.

V and J are TRBV7-5 and TRBJ1-1; the table's D call of TRBD1 was not tested on the DNA. TRBV7-5 is noted as a pseudogene. This CDR3 has 18 residues. CDR3 DNA: TGTGCCAGAAGCCTCCTTCTACAGGGGATTTATATGAACACTGAAGCTTTCTTT. This codes for CARSLLLQGIYMNTEAFF.

The gene calls are TRBV6-1 and TRBJ1-6, with TRBD1 matching over 9 bases. Trimming removed 1 base from V and 7 bases from J; junction bases left unmatched: 2. Germline CDR1 and CDR2: MNHNS and SASEGT. The CDR3 covers 15 residues. The DNA of the CDR3 is TGTGCCAGCAGTGAAGGGACAGGGGAAAATTCACCCCTCCACTTT. Protein sequence: CASSEGTGENSPLHF.

This clone was detected once. This sequence joins TRBV9 and TRBJ2-7; 7 bases are shared with TRBD1. CDR1 and CDR2 (germline): SGDLS, YYNGEE. Trimming cost V 3 bases and J 3 bases; bases outside gene matches: 9. The CDR3 sequence is 15 residues long. The CDR3 DNA reads TGTGCCAGCAGCGAAGGACAGGCGTCGGGCTACGAGCAGTACTTC. It is translated as CASSEGQASGYEQYF.

The chain recombines TRBV7-9 with TRBJ1-2; D unresolved. CDR3 length: 12 residues. CDR1 and CDR2 from the germline V gene are SEHNR and FQNEAQ (reference sequence). V lost 5 bases and J 6 bases, leaving 10 bases between the germline ends. The CDR3 coding sequence is TGTGCCAGCAGCAACGGAGGGAATGGCTACACCTTC. Protein: CASSNGGNGYTF.

The chain joins TRBV5-1 to TRBJ1-1; D gene ambiguous. Germline V gene data show CDR1 as SGHRS and CDR2 as YFSETQ. The CDR3 runs to 14 residues. Deletions cut 2 bases from V and 1 base from J, with 9 bases between. CDR3 region: CASSLIGRNTEAFF. The DNA of the CDR3 is TGCGCCAGCAGCTTAATCGGTCGGAACACTGAAGCTTTCTTT. Supplemented by reference TRBV5-1 and TRBJ1-1, the full variable domain reads KAGVTQTPRYLIKTRGQQVTLSCSPISGHRSVSWYQQTPGQGLQFLFEYFSETQRNKGNFPGRFSGRQFSNSRSEMNVSTLELGDSALYLCASSLIGRNTEAFFGQGTRLTVV.

The chain couples TRBV30 to TRBJ2-1; D is uncertain. There are 13 residues in the CDR3. V was clipped by 2 bases and J by 5 bases, with 10 bases between them. Germline CDR1 reads GTSNPN; CDR2 reads SVGIG (reference sequence). The CDR3 nucleotides are TGTGCCTGGAGTACCGGGTCCCACAATGAGCAGTTCTTC. The encoded protein is CAWSTGSHNEQFF.

For the CDR3, the DNA is TGTGCCAGCAGTTTGACTAGCGGGGGGGCCTGGTTCACCGGGGAGCTGTTTTTT. This gives the protein CASSLTSGGAWFTGELFF. This rearrangement joins TRBV27 to TRBJ2-2; TRBD2 matches 14 bases. This CDR3 has 18 amino acids. Per the germline V gene, CDR1 is MNHEY and CDR2 is SMNVEV (reference sequence). The V gene end was trimmed by 3 bases and the J gene end by 4 bases; junction bases not matched to a gene: 7.

The chain recombines TRBV5-1 with TRBJ2-1, with 9 bases identical to TRBD2. The germline CDR1 and CDR2 sequences are SGHRS and YFSETQ. The length of the CDR3 is 15 residues. With 0 bases clipped from V and 10 bases from J, the junction kept 8 bases outside the gene matches. The CDR3 spells CASSLGGTSPREQFF. The CDR3, as DNA: TGCGCCAGCAGCTTGGGAGGGACTAGCCCCAGGGAGCAGTTCTTC.

The chain carries TRBV30 and TRBJ1-2; 7 bases match TRBD1. CDR3 length equals 13 residues. V lost 4 bases to trimming and J lost 1 base; unmatched junction nucleotides: 3. In germline, CDR1 is GTSNPN, CDR2 SVGIG (reference sequence). The CDR3 DNA is TGTGCCTGGACCGGGGACAGTAACTATGGCTACACCTTC. Translation: CAWTGDSNYGYTF.